Shown below are 24 T cell receptor beta chains from a single sample sequenced in a study of shared clonotypes between healthy human individuals. Profiling relied on immunoSEQ multiplex PCR, and the TCRdb table lists in-frame clones only, not all of them. This table holds about 680,000 clones, just over 90% found once. CD45RO-negative, CCR7-selected cells formed the naive CD8 fraction, which excluded terminally differentiated effector memory CD45RA+ cells. Sequences were obtained from naive CD8+ T cells sorted from blood. These receptors originate from a man younger than 45 in good health.

The rearrangement joins TRBV28 to TRBJ2-7; D might be TRBD2 (5 bases). This CDR3 spans 15 amino acids. Trimming removed 3 bases from V and 3 bases from J, with 15 bases in between. The V gene's germline CDR1 is MDHEN and CDR2 SYDVKM. For the CDR3, the DNA is TGTGCCAGCAGTTTGGCTAGCTTGGCAGTCTACGAGCAGTACTTC. Translated, it gives CASSLASLAVYEQYF.

This clone has only one observation. V and J are TRBV19 and TRBJ2-7, with 10 bases that match TRBD1. V was clipped by 3 bases and J by 5 bases; unmatched bases: 7. Germline-derived CDR1 and CDR2 are LNHDA and SQIVND (reference sequence). This CDR3 has 15 residues. The CDR3, as DNA: TGTGCCAGTAGTATTGGGTGGGACAGGGGCAACGAGCAGTACTTC. Protein sequence: CASSIGWDRGNEQYF.

The chain is built from TRBV4-1 and TRBJ2-3, with a tentative D call TRBD2 (6 bases). CDR1 is MGHRA and CDR2 is YSYEKL in the germline V gene. V was shortened by 4 bases and J by 0 bases, with 14 bases between the two germline ends. CDR3 length: 16 amino acids. The CDR3 is CASSLRLETSTDTQYF. CDR3 nucleotides: TGCGCCAGCAGCCTCCGACTAGAGACTAGCACAGATACGCAGTATTTT.

This clone was seen only a few times. The chain is built from TRBV4-3 and TRBJ2-1; D gene unclear. There are 14 residues in the CDR3. Germline values: CDR1 LGHNA, CDR2 YSLEER. Deletions cut 5 bases from V and 0 bases from J, with 8 bases between. In DNA form, the CDR3 reads TGCGCCAGCAGCGCAAGGCTCTCCTACAATGAGCAGTTCTTC. Protein product: CASSARLSYNEQFF.

Concerning this clone: Germline is not matched at one junction end, which may reflect a read error. The chain couples TRBV7-9 to TRBJ2-5, with a weak D call TRBD1 (6 bases). The germline V gene encodes CDR1 SEHNR and CDR2 FQNEAQ (reference sequence). The CDR3 extends over 15 amino acids. Here the CDR3 DNA reads TGTGCCAGCATTCGAACAGGGAGAGAAAGAGAGGCCCAGTACTTC. Its protein product is CASIRTGREREAQYF.

The CDR3 is CSVSTSGSEQYF. CDR3 DNA sequence: TGCAGCGTCTCGACTAGCGGGTCCGAGCAGTACTTC. The chain carries TRBV29-1 and TRBJ2-7; 10 bases line up with TRBD2. V gave up 6 bases and J gave up 6 bases; unmatched junction bases: 5. There are 12 residues in the CDR3. The germline gives CDR1 SQVTM, CDR2 ANQGSEA.

This clone was detected only once. The chain uses TRBV6-6 and TRBJ1-1, with D possibly matching TRBD1 (5 bases). V lost 2 bases to trimming and J lost 5 bases, with 12 bases between them. Germline lookup yields CDR1 MNHNY and CDR2 SVGAGI (reference sequence). There are 14 residues in the CDR3. This CDR3 is CASSYKGGGTEAFF. CDR3 DNA: TGTGCCAGCAGTTACAAGGGTGGGGGGACTGAAGCTTTCTTT.

The V call is TRBV29-1, the J call TRBJ2-2; TRBD2 agrees at 14 bases. The CDR3 consists of 15 residues. Germline V CDR1 and CDR2: SQVTM, ANQGSEA. Trimming took 7 bases from V and 6 from J; bases not matched to a gene: 7. CDR3 nucleotides: TGCAGCGCCGGAGGGACTAGCGGGAGTTCCGGGGAGCTGTTTTTT. Translation: CSAGGTSGSSGELFF.

The rearrangement uses TRBV25-1 and TRBJ2-7; D is perhaps TRBD1 (5 bases). Germline V gene data show CDR1 as MGHDK and CDR2 as SYGVNS. V was trimmed by 5 bases and J by 3 bases, leaving 14 bases between them. This CDR3 region has 14 residues. The CDR3, as DNA: TGTGCCAGCAGTAAGTCAGGGATGAACTACGAGCAGTACTTC. This translates into CASSKSGMNYEQYF.

The chain joins TRBV7-6 to TRBJ2-5; 7 positions match TRBD1. The CDR3 consists of 17 residues. Trimming removed 4 bases from V and 3 bases from J; junction bases left unmatched: 14. The germline CDR1 and CDR2 sequences are SGHVS and FNYEAQ. The CDR3 is CASSWVRDSPGEETQYF. The CDR3 nucleotides read TGTGCCAGCAGCTGGGTCCGGGACAGCCCTGGGGAAGAGACCCAGTACTTC.

This chain connects TRBV6-5 to TRBJ1-5; perhaps TRBD1 as D (5 bases). The CDR3 is 15 residues long. From germline, CDR1 is MNHEY and CDR2 SVGAGI. V was pared by 0 bases and J by 5 bases, with 11 bases between. The CDR3 spells CASSYSGDFDQPQHF. The DNA of the CDR3 is TGTGCCAGCAGTTACTCGGGGGATTTTGATCAGCCCCAGCATTTT.

This chain uses TRBV2 with TRBJ2-5; D uncertain. The CDR3 has 13 amino acids. The germline CDR1 and CDR2 sequences are SNHLY and FYNNEI. Trimming shortened V by 0 bases and J by 5 bases, and 7 bases separated the two germline ends. CDR3: CASSEALPETQYF. The CDR3 region has the DNA TGTGCCAGCAGTGAAGCGCTCCCCGAGACCCAGTACTTC.

This clone was seen only once. The chain employs TRBV29-1 and TRBJ2-7; the D is unclear. Per germline, CDR1 SQVTM and CDR2 ANQGSEA. Trimming shortened V by 5 bases and J by 2 bases, and 10 bases separated the two germline ends. This CDR3 contains 12 residues. CDR3 loop: CSVLGQTYEQYF. CDR3 DNA sequence: TGCAGCGTTCTCGGCCAGACCTACGAGCAGTACTTC.

This clone has just a few counts. The genes are TRBV14 and TRBJ1-1; no definite D call. The CDR3 is made up of 12 amino acids. Germline V gene data show CDR1 as SGHDN and CDR2 as FVKESK. V lost 4 bases and J lost 6, with 9 bases in between. The CDR3 nucleotides are TGTGCCAGCAGCCCAGGTTACGCTGAAGCTTTCTTT. It is translated as CASSPGYAEAFF.

The chain joins TRBV28 to TRBJ1-5; no firm D call. V lost 4 bases and J 7 bases, leaving 5 bases between the germline ends. Germline V gene data show CDR1 as MDHEN and CDR2 as SYDVKM. The CDR3 has 11 amino acids. The CDR3 DNA follows: TGTGCCAGCAGTTACGGCCAGCCCCAGCATTTT. This translates into CASSYGQPQHF.

The chain employs TRBV6-5 and TRBJ2-7, with TRBD2 identical over 8 bases. Germline assignment: CDR1 MNHEY and CDR2 SVGAGI. The junction had 10 bases not matched to a gene; V was cut back by 5 bases and J by 4 bases. CDR3 length: 15 amino acids. CDR3 in DNA: TGTGCCAGCAGTCACCGAAGCGGGAGTATATACGAGCAGTACTTC. Its protein is CASSHRSGSIYEQYF.

The V and J genes are TRBV19 and TRBJ2-3, with D possibly matching TRBD1 (5 bases). Trimming shortened V by 3 bases and J by 0 bases, and 10 bases separated the two germline ends. CDR1 LNHDA and CDR2 SQIVND come from the germline V gene (reference sequence). There are 15 residues in the CDR3. The CDR3 is CASSIGASSTDTQYF. CDR3 nucleotides: TGTGCCAGTAGTATTGGGGCGTCCAGCACAGATACGCAGTATTTT.

The rearrangement links TRBV14 to TRBJ2-6; D unclear. The V end lost 4 bases, the J end lost 2 bases, and 21 bases lay between the germline ends. The germline V gene has CDR1 SGHDN and CDR2 FVKESK. The length of the CDR3 is 19 residues. The CDR3 nucleotides read TGTGCCAGCAGCCCCTCAAAAGGGATCTCAGCTCCTGGGGCCAACGTCCTGACTTTC. It yields the protein CASSPSKGISAPGANVLTF.

The chain joins TRBV7-9 to TRBJ1-4, with unresolved D. V lost 4 bases and J lost 4, with 7 bases in between. The germline V gene has CDR1 SEHNR and CDR2 FQNEAQ (reference sequence). This CDR3 spans 13 amino acids. The chain's CDR3 is CASSWESNEKLFF. CDR3 in DNA: TGTGCCAGCAGCTGGGAGAGTAATGAAAAACTGTTTTTT.

The V call is TRBV11-2, the J call TRBJ2-1; 7 nucleotides align to TRBD2. The CDR3 extends over 14 amino acids. The germline CDR1 and CDR2 sequences are SGHAT and FQNNGV. Trimming cost V 5 bases and J 2 bases; bases outside gene matches: 3. Here the CDR3 reads CASSHSGAYNEQFF. CDR3 nucleotide sequence: TGTGCCAGCAGCCACAGCGGGGCCTACAATGAGCAGTTCTTC.

The V gene is TRBV6-6, the J gene TRBJ2-3; D perhaps matches TRBD1 (6 bases). CDR3 size: 15 residues. V shed 5 bases and J shed 4 bases, with 16 bases lying between them. CDR1 and CDR2 from the germline V gene are MNHNY and SVGAGI (reference sequence). CDR3 region: CASSMADRVADTQYF. Here the CDR3 DNA reads TGTGCCAGCAGTATGGCGGACAGAGTGGCAGATACGCAGTATTTT.

The chain has TRBV7-8 and TRBJ1-5; 10 nucleotides align to TRBD1. V shed 4 bases, J shed 4 bases, and the junction held 1 base outside the gene matches. The CDR3 contains 14 residues. Germline V lookup: CDR1 SGHVS, CDR2 FQNEAQ. Here the CDR3 DNA reads TGTGCCAGCAGCTCGGGACAGGGGAATCAGCCCCAGCATTTT. Translation gives CASSSGQGNQPQHF.

This chain connects TRBV28 to TRBJ2-1, with 11 bases fitting TRBD2. The CDR3 runs 17 residues. Trimming at V came to 7 bases and at J to 0 bases, leaving 8 bases not matched to a gene. In germline, CDR1 is MDHEN, CDR2 SYDVKM. CDR3: CASIGLAGLSSYNEQFF. The CDR3 nucleotides read TGTGCCAGCATAGGACTAGCGGGCCTTAGCTCCTACAATGAGCAGTTCTTC.

The J gene is TRBJ2-2, the V gene TRBV5-4; 8 nucleotides line up with TRBD2. Germline assignment: CDR1 SGHNT and CDR2 YYREEE (reference sequence). This CDR3 has 16 residues. The junction had 8 bases not matched to a gene; V was cut back by 4 bases and J by 3 bases. The DNA of the CDR3 is TGTGCCAGCAGCCCGACAGCGGGAGATTACACCGGGGAGCTGTTTTTT. Encoded protein: CASSPTAGDYTGELFF.